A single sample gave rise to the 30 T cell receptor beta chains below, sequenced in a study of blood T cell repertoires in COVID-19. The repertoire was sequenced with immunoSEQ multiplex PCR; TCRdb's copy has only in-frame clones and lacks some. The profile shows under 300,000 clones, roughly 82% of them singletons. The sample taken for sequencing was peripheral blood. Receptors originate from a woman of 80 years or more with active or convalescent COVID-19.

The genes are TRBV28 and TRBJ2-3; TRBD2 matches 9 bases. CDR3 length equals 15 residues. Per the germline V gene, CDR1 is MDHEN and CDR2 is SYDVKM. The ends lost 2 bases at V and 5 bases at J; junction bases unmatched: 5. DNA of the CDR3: TGTGCCAGCAGTTTAGCGGGAGGGCCTGTAGATACGCAGTATTTT. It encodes CASSLAGGPVDTQYF.

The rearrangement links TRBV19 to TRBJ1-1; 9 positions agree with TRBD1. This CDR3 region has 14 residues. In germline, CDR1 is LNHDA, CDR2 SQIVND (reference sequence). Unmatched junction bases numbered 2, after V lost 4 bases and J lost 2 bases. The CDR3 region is CASSTDRGNTEAFF. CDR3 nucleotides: TGTGCCAGTAGTACGGACAGGGGAAACACTGAAGCTTTCTTT.

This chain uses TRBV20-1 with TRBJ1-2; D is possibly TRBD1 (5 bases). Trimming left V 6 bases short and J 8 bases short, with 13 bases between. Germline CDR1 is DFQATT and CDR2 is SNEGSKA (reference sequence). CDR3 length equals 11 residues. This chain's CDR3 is CSALGAVGYTF. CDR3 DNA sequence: TGCAGTGCCCTAGGGGCGGTCGGCTACACCTTC.

CDR3 protein: CASTSRATGSNNEQFF. The CDR3 DNA sequence: TGTGCCAGCACCTCTAGGGCGACAGGGAGTAACAATGAGCAGTTCTTC. The J gene is TRBJ2-1, the V gene TRBV28; TRBD1 agrees at 7 bases. Germline V gene sequence: CDR1 MDHEN, CDR2 SYDVKM. This CDR3 contains 16 residues. Trimming took 7 bases from V and 5 from J; bases not matched to a gene: 14.

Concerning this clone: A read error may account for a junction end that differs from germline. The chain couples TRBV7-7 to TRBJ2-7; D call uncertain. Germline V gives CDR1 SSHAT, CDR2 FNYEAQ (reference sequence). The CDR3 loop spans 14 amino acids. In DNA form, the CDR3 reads TGTGCTAGCAGCTCTCTCCCTATAATGGACGAGCAGTACTTC. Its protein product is CASSSLPIMDEQYF.

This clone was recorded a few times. This CDR3 is CASSLAFRNGINSPLHF. The CDR3 DNA is TGTGCCAGCAGTTTAGCCTTCCGAAACGGGATTAATTCACCCCTCCACTTT. The chain couples TRBV27 to TRBJ1-6; D ambiguous. Germline assignment: CDR1 MNHEY and CDR2 SMNVEV (reference sequence). The CDR3 is 17 amino acids. The germline V and J ends were trimmed by 2 bases and 6 bases, with 17 bases remaining between them.

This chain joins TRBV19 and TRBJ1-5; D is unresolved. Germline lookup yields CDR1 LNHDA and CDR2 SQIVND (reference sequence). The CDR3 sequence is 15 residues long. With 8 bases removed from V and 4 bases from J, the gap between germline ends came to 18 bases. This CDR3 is CASGGLYRLNQPQHF. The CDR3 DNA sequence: TGTGCCAGTGGCGGTTTGTACAGACTAAATCAGCCCCAGCATTTT.

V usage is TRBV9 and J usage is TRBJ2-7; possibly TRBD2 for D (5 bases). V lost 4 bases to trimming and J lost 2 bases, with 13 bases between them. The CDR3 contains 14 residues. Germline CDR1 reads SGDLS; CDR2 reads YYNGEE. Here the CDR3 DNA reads TGTGCCAGCAGCCCTACGGGGAGTCCCTACGAGCAGTACTTC. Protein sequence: CASSPTGSPYEQYF.

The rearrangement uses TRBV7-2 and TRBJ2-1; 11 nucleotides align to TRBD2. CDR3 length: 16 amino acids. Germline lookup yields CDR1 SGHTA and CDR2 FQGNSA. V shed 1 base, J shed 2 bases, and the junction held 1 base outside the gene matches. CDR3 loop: CASSLVAGGTYNEQFF. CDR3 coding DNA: TGTGCCAGCAGCTTAGTAGCGGGGGGGACCTACAATGAGCAGTTCTTC.

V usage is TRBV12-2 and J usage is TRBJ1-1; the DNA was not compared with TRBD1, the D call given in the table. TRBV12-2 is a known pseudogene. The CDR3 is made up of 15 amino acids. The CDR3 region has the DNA TGTGCAAGTCGCTCGTACCAGGGTTCGAACACTGAAGCTTTCTTT. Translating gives CASRSYQGSNTEAFF.

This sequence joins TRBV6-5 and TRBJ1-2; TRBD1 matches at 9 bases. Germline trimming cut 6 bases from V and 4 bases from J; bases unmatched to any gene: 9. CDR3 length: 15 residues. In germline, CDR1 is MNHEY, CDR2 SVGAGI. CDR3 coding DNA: TGTGCCAGCAGAGGGTGGGACAGGGTCTTCTATGGCTACACCTTC. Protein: CASRGWDRVFYGYTF.

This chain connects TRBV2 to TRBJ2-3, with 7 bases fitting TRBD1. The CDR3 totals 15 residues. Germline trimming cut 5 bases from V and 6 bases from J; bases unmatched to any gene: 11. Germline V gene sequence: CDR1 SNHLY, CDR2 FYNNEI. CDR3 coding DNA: TGTGCCAGCAGTTCCGGGACAGAGTATTTCGATACGCAGTATTTT. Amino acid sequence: CASSSGTEYFDTQYF.

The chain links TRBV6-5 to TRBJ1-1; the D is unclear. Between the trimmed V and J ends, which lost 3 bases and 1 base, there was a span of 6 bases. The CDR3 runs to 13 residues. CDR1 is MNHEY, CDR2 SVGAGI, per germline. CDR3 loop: CASSYIANTEAFF. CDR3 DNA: TGTGCCAGCAGTTATATAGCGAACACTGAAGCTTTCTTT.

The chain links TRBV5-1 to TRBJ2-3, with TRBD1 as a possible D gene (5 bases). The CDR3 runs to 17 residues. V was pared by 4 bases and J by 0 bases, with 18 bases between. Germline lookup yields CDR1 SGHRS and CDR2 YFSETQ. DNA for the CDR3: TGCGCCAGCAGCCTCGGAGTAGGGGTCACCAGCACAGATACGCAGTATTTT. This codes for CASSLGVGVTSTDTQYF.

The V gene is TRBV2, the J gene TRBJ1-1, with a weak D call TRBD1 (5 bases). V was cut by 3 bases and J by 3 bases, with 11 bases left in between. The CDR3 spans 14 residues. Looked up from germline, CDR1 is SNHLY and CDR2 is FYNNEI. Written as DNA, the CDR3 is TGTGCCAGCAGTGAGGGCGGGGCGGACACTGAAGCTTTCTTT. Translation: CASSEGGADTEAFF.

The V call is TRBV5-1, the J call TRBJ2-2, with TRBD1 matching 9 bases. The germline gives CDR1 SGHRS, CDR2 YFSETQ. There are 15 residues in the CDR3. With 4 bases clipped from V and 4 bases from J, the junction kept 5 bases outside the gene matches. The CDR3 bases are TGCGCCAGCAGCGGGAGGACAGGGGCCACCGGGGAGCTGTTTTTT. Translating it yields CASSGRTGATGELFF.

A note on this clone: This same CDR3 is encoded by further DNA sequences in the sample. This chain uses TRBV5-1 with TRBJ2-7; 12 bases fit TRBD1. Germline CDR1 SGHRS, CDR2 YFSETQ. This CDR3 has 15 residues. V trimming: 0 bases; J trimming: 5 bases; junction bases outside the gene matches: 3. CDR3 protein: CASSLVGQGADEQYF. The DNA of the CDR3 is TGCGCCAGCAGCTTGGTGGGACAGGGGGCGGACGAGCAGTACTTC.

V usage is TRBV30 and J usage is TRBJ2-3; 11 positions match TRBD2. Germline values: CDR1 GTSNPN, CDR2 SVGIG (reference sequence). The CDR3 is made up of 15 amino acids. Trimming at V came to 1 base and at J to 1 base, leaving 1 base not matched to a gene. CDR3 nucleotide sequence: TGTGCCTGGAGTGCACTAGCGGGGGGCACAGATACGCAGTATTTT. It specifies CAWSALAGGTDTQYF.

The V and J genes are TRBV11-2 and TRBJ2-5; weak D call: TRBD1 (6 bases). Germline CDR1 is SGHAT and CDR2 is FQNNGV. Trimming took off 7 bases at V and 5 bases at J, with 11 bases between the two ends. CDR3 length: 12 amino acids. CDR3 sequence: CASTLRGETQYF. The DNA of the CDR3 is TGTGCCAGCACCCTAAGGGGGGAGACCCAGTACTTC.

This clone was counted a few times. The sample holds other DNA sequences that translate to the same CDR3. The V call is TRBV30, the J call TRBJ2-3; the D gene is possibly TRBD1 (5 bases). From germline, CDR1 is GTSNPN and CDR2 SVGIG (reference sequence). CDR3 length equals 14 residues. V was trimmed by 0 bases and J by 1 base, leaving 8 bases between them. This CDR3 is CAWSVQGGTDTQYF. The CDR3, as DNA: TGTGCCTGGAGTGTACAAGGGGGCACAGATACGCAGTATTTT.

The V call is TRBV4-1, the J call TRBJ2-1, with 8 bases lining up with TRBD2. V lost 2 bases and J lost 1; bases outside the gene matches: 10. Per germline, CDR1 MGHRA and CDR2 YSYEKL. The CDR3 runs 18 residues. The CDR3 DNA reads TGCGCCAGCAGCCAACCCTCCGAGCGGGAGCGTTCCTACAATGAGCAGTTCTTC. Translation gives CASSQPSERERSYNEQFF.

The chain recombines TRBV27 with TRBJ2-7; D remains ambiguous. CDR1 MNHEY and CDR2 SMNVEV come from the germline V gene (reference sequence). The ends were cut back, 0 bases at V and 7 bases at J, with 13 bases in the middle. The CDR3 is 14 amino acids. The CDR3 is CASSLSASGQEQYF. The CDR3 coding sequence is TGTGCCAGCAGTTTATCGGCATCGGGTCAAGAGCAGTACTTC.

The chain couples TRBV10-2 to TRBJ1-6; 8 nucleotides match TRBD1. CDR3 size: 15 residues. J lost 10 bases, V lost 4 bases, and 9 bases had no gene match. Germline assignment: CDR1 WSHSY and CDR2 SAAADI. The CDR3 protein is CASSVSTGGGSPLHF. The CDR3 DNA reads TGCGCCAGCAGTGTTTCAACAGGGGGTGGCTCACCCCTCCACTTT.

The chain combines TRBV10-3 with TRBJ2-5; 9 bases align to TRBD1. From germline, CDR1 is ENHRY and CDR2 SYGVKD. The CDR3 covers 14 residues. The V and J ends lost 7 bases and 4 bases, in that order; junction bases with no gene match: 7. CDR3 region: CAINRDRAPETQYF. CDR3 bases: TGTGCCATCAATCGGGACAGGGCCCCAGAGACCCAGTACTTC.

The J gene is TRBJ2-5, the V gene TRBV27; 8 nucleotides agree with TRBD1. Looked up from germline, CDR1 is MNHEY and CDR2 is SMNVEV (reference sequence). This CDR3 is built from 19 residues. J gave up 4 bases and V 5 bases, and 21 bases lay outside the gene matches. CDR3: CASSITGGLAKDARETQYF. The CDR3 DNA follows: TGTGCCAGCAGTATAACAGGGGGTCTAGCGAAAGATGCCCGAGAGACCCAGTACTTC.

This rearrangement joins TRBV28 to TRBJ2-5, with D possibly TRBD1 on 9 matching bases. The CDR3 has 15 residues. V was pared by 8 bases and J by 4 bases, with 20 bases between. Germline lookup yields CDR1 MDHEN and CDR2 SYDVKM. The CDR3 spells CASSRGGQGGETQYF. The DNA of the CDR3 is TGTGCCAGCTCCCGGGGGGGACAGGGTGGAGAGACCCAGTACTTC.

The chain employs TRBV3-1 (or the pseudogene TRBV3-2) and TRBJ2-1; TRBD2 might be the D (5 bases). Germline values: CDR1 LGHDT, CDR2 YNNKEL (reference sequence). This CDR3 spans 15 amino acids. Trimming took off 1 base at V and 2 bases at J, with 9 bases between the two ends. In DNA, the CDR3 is TGTGCCAGCAGCCAAGGACCAGCGGCCTACAATGAGCAGTTCTTC. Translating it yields CASSQGPAAYNEQFF.

The CDR3 sequence: CASSEDRGKGYGYTF. CDR3 bases: TGCGCCAGCAGCGAGGACAGGGGAAAGGGCTATGGCTACACCTTC. The rearrangement uses TRBV5-1 and TRBJ1-2; 9 bases map to TRBD1. The ends lost 4 bases at V and 4 bases at J; junction bases unmatched: 8. The V gene's germline CDR1 is SGHRS and CDR2 YFSETQ. This CDR3 region has 15 residues.

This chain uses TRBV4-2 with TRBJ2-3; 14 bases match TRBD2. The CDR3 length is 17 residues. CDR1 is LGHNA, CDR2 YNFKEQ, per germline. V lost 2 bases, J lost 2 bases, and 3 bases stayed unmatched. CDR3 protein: CASSQRLAGGNTDTQYF. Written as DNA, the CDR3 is TGTGCCAGCAGCCAACGACTAGCGGGGGGGAACACAGATACGCAGTATTTT.

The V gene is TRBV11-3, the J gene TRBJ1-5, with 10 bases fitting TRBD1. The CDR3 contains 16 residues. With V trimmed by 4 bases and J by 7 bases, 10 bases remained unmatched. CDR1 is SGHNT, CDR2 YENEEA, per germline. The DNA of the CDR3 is TGTGCCAGCAGCTCGGCCGGGACAGGGGAGGACCAGCCCCAGCATTTT. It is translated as CASSSAGTGEDQPQHF.